Each of the 7 T cell receptor beta chains below was sequenced from the same sample in a study of CD8 T cell repertoires and HIV-1 epitope variants. Only in-frame clones appear in the TCRdb table, and some are missing; sequencing was by immunoSEQ multiplex PCR. The table has over 5,000 clones, around 66% seen once. No antigen is known for these receptors. What was sequenced was cultured CD8+ T cells derived from PBMCs. The receptors come from a male donor with HIV.

The chain is built from TRBV19 and TRBJ1-1; no firm D call. The CDR3 is made up of 15 amino acids. The germline V and J ends were trimmed by 3 bases and 0 bases, with 11 bases remaining between them. In germline, CDR1 is LNHDA, CDR2 SQIVND (reference sequence). The CDR3: CASSMGRTLNTEAFF. The CDR3 coding sequence is TGTGCCAGTAGTATGGGCAGGACGTTGAACACTGAAGCTTTCTTT. The variable domain in full, with the rest retrieved from reference TRBV19 and TRBJ1-1, is DGGITQSPKYLFRKEGQNVTLSCEQNLNHDAMYWYRQDPGQGLRLIYYSQIVNDFQKGDIAEGYSVSREKKESFPLTVTSAQKNPTAFYLCASSMGRTLNTEAFFGQGTRLTVV.

This clone was seen more than once but under ten times. J is TRBJ2-7 and V is TRBV27; possible D gene TRBD1, 5 bases. V dropped 8 bases and J dropped 7 bases, with 12 bases sitting between them. CDR1 is MNHEY, CDR2 SMNVEV, per germline (reference sequence). The CDR3 loop spans 11 amino acids. CDR3 in amino acids: CASSEGVEQYF. CDR3 nucleotides: TGTGCCAGCTCCGAAGGGGTGGAGCAGTACTTC.

This chain connects TRBV6-5 to TRBJ1-2; D gene uncertain. Trimming shortened V by 4 bases and J by 4 bases, and 10 bases separated the two germline ends. Germline assignment: CDR1 MNHEY and CDR2 SVGAGI. The CDR3 is made up of 13 amino acids. CDR3 sequence reads: CASSSTPGYGYTF. The CDR3 DNA is TGTGCCAGCAGTTCAACGCCGGGCTATGGCTACACCTTC.

The rearrangement joins TRBV9 to TRBJ2-2, with a tentative D call TRBD2 (5 bases). This CDR3 has 13 residues. Germline assignment: CDR1 SGDLS and CDR2 YYNGEE. V lost 6 bases to trimming and J lost 5 bases, with 11 bases between them. CDR3 bases: TGTGCCAGCACCCCCCGCGGGACCGGGGAGCTGTTTTTT. This translates into CASTPRGTGELFF.

This clone was counted between two and nine times. The chain couples TRBV7-9 to TRBJ1-5, with 10 bases fitting TRBD1. V was clipped by 9 bases and J by 2 bases; unmatched bases: 13. CDR3 size: 17 residues. The germline V gene has CDR1 SEHNR and CDR2 FQNEAQ (reference sequence). CDR3 sequence: CASNRGTGTGGNQPQHF. In DNA, the CDR3 is TGTGCCAGTAACAGGGGCACCGGGACAGGGGGCAATCAGCCCCAGCATTTT.

The rearrangement links TRBV4-1 to TRBJ1-4; D may be TRBD1 (5 bases). There are 13 residues in the CDR3. Germline CDR1 is MGHRA and CDR2 is YSYEKL. V was trimmed by 6 bases and J by 7 bases, leaving 12 bases between them. CDR3 sequence: CASRGLPGEKLFF. CDR3 coding DNA: TGCGCCAGCAGGGGACTGCCAGGTGAAAAACTGTTTTTT.

V usage is TRBV11-3 and J usage is TRBJ2-5; tentative D call: TRBD1 (6 bases). The better agreement between TRBJ2-7 and the DNA end casts doubt on the J call. The length of the CDR3 is 14 residues. Germline CDR1 SGHNT, CDR2 YENEEA. CDR3 protein: CASSPTTGGHEQYF. CDR3 DNA: TGTGCCAGCAGCCCTACGACAGGCGGCCACGAGCAGTACTTC.